This T cell receptor beta chain comes out of a study of T cell changes during pregnancy in multiple sclerosis. V dropped 5 bases and J dropped 4; count of bases not matched to a gene: 17. CDR1 is MNHEY, CDR2 SMNVEV, per germline (reference sequence). The CDR3 extends over 18 amino acids. TCRdb's copy holds only in-frame clones and misses some; the assay was immunoSEQ multiplex PCR. The sample comprises just over 35,000 clones, 93% of which are singletons, and roughly 0.41% rests with the top ten. V is TRBV27 and J is TRBJ1-1; 9 bases match TRBD1. The TCR originated in a female donor with multiple sclerosis, enrolled in a pregnancy study. The starting material was CD4+ T cells from peripheral blood mononuclear cells, obtained in the first trimester of pregnancy. CDR3 nucleotides: TGTGCCAGCAGTCCGGCAGGACAGGGGCTTGGATCGAGCACTGAAGCTTTCTTT. Encoded protein: CASSPAGQGLGSSTEAFF.